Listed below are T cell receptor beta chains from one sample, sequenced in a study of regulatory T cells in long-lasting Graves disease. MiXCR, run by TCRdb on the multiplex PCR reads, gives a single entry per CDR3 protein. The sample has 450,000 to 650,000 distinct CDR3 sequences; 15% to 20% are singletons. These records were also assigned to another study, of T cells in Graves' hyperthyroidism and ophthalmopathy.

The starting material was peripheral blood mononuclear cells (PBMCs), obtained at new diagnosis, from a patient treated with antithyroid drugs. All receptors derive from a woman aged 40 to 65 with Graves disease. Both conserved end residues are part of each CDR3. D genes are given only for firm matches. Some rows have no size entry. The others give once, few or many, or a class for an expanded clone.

DNA: TGTGCCAGCAGTTTGGATGGAGCAGATACGCAGTATTTT; CDR3: CASSLDGADTQYF; V: TRBV12-3/TRBV12-4; size: many; J: TRBJ2-3; D: NA
DNA: TGTGCCAGCAGTGCCAGACTAGGCCCCTACGAGCAGTACTTC; CDR3: CASSARLGPYEQYF; V: TRBV6-1; size: many; J: TRBJ2-7; D: NA
DNA: TGCGCGTCTAGACAGGGGTCAACTTATAATTCACCCCTCCACTTT; CDR3: CASRQGSTYNSPLHF; V: TRBV5-1; size: NA; J: TRBJ1-6; D: TRBD1
DNA: TGTGCCAGCAGTTACGACAGGGTCTACCCAATGGCTTTCTTT; CDR3: CASSYDRVYPMAFF; V: TRBV6-5; size: many; J: TRBJ1-1; D: TRBD1
DNA: TGCAGTGCTAGAATTCCGAGCCTGAACACTGAAGCTTTCTTT; CDR3: CSARIPSLNTEAFF; V: TRBV20-1; size: NA; J: TRBJ1-1; D: NA
DNA: TGTGCCAGCAGCTTAGAATACACCGGGGAGCTGTTTTTT; CDR3: CASSLEYTGELFF; V: TRBV11-2; size: many; J: TRBJ2-2; D: NA
DNA: TGTGCCAGCAGCTTAGGGAAAGGGGGCGCGGAGACCCAGTACTTC; CDR3: CASSLGKGGAETQYF; V: TRBV5-4; size: NA; J: TRBJ2-5; D: TRBD1
DNA: TGCGCCAGCAGCCAAGAAAGTCAGGGGAGAGGCTACGAGCAGTACTTC; CDR3: CASSQESQGRGYEQYF; V: TRBV4-1; size: NA; J: TRBJ2-7; D: NA
DNA: TGTGCCAGCAGCTTTTACAATGAGCAGCTCTTC; CDR3: CASSFYNEQLF; V: TRBV5-4; size: NA; J: TRBJ2-1; D: NA
DNA: TGTGCCAGCAGCTTGTCAGGGGCCTTGAACACTGAAGCTTTCTTT; CDR3: CASSLSGALNTEAFF; V: TRBV5-4; size: few; J: TRBJ1-1; D: NA
DNA: TGTGCCAGCAGTTACAGTCCAGTCTCTGGGGCCAACGTCCTGACTTTC; CDR3: CASSYSPVSGANVLTF; V: TRBV6-5; size: many; J: TRBJ2-6; D: NA
DNA: TGCAGTGCCCCCCCTGGGGCTAGCTGGAGTGAGCAGTTCTTC; CDR3: CSAPPGASWSEQFF; V: TRBV20-1; size: few; J: TRBJ2-1; D: NA
DNA: TGTGCCAGCAGCGTAGAGGGGGCCAATCAGCCCCAGCATTTT; CDR3: CASSVEGANQPQHF; V: TRBV9; size: few; J: TRBJ1-5; D: TRBD1
DNA: TGTGCCAGTAGTATAGTCCCTAGTTGGGGAGATACGCAGTATTTT; CDR3: CASSIVPSWGDTQYF; V: TRBV19; size: NA; J: TRBJ2-3; D: NA
DNA: TGTGCCAGCAGCTTAGGTGGCGGTGAGCCCCAGCATTTT; CDR3: CASSLGGGEPQHF; V: TRBV13; size: many; J: TRBJ1-5; D: NA
DNA: TGTGCCAGCAGCCAAGTTCCAGGGCACTACGAGCAGTACTTC; CDR3: CASSQVPGHYEQYF; V: TRBV3-1; size: NA; J: TRBJ2-7; D: NA